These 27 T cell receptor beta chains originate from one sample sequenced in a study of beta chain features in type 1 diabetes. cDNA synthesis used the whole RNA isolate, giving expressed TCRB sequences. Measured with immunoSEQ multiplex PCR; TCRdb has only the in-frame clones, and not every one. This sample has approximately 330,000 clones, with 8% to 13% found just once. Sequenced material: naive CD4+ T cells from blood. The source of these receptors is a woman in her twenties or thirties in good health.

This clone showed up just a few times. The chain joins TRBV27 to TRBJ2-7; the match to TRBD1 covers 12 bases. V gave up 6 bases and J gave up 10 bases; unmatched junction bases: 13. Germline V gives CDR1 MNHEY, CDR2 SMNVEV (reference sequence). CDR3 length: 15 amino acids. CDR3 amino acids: CASRPDGTGGRIQYF. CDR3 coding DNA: TGTGCCAGCAGACCCGACGGGACAGGGGGCAGGATTCAGTACTTC.

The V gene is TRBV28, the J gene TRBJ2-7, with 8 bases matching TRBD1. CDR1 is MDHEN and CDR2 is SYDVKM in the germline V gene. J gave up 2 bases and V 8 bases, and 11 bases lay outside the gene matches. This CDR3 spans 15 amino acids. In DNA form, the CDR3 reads TGTGCCAGCTATCCGGGACAGGTGGGCCCCTACGAGCAGTACTTC. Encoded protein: CASYPGQVGPYEQYF.

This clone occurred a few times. CDR3: CAWSRGQGAGEQYF. The CDR3 DNA is TGTGCCTGGAGCCGGGGACAGGGGGCTGGGGAGCAGTACTTC. The chain employs TRBV30 and TRBJ2-7; 12 positions match TRBD1. This CDR3 has 14 amino acids. CDR1 is GTSNPN, CDR2 SVGIG, per germline (reference sequence). J gave up 7 bases and V 3 bases, and 7 bases lay outside the gene matches.

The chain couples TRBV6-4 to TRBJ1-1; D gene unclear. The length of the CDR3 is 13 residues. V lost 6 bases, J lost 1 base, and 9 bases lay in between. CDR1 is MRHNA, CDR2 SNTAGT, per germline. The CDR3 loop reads CASRTQENTEAFF. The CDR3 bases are TGTGCCAGCAGAACCCAGGAGAACACTGAAGCTTTCTTT.

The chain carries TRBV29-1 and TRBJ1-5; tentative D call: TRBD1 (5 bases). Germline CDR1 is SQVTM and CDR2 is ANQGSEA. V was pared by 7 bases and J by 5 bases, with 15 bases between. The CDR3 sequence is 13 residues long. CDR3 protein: CSAGGTVDQPQHF. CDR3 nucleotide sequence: TGCAGCGCGGGGGGGACGGTGGATCAGCCCCAGCATTTT.

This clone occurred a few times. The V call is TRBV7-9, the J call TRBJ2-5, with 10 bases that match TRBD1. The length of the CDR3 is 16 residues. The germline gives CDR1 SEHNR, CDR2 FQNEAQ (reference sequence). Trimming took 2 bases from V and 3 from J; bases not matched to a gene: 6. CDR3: CASSLRRTGGKETQYF. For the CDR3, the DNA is TGTGCCAGCAGCTTACGCCGGACAGGGGGAAAAGAGACCCAGTACTTC.

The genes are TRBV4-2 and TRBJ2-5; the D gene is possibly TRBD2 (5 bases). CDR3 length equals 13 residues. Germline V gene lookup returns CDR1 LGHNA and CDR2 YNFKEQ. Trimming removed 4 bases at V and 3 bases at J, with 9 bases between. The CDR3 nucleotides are TGTGCCAGCAGCCCAGGACTCGAAGAGACCCAGTACTTC. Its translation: CASSPGLEETQYF.

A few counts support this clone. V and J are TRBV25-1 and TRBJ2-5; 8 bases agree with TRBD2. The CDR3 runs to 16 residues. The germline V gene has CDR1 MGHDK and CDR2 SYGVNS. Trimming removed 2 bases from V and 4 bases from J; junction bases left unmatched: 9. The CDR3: CASSETPRGRSETQYF. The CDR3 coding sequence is TGTGCCAGCAGTGAAACCCCTCGCGGGAGGTCAGAGACCCAGTACTTC.

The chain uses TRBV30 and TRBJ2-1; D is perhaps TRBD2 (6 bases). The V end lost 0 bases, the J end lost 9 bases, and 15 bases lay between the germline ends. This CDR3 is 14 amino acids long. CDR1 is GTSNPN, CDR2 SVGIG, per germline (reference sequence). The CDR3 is CAWSVGGVRSEQFF. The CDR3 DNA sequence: TGTGCCTGGAGTGTCGGGGGAGTAAGAAGTGAGCAGTTCTTC.

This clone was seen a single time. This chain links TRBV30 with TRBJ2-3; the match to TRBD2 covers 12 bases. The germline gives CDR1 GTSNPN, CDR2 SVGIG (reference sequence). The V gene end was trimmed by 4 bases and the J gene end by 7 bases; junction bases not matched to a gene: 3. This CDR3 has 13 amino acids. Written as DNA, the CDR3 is TGTGCCTGGACTGGACTAGCGGGAAATACGCAGTATTTT. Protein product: CAWTGLAGNTQYF.

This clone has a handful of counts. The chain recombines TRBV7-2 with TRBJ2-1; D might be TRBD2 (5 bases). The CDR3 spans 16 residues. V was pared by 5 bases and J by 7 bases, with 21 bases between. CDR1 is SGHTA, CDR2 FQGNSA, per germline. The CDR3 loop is CASSVRNPGITNEQFF. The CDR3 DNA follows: TGTGCCAGCAGCGTTCGTAACCCGGGGATTACGAATGAGCAGTTCTTC.

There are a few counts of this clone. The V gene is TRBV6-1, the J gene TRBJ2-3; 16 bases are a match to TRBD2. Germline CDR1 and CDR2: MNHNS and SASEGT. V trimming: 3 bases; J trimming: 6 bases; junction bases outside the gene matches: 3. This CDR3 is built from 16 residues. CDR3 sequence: CASSDPGLAGGDTQYF. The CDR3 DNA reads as TGTGCCAGCAGTGACCCGGGACTAGCGGGAGGGGATACGCAGTATTTT.

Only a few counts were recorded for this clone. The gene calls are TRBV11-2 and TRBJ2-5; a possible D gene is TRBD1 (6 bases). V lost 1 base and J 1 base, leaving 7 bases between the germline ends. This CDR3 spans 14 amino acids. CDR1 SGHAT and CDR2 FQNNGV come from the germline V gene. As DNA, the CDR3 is TGTGCCAGCAGCTTAGGGGGGCCCCAAGAGACCCAGTACTTC. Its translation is CASSLGGPQETQYF.

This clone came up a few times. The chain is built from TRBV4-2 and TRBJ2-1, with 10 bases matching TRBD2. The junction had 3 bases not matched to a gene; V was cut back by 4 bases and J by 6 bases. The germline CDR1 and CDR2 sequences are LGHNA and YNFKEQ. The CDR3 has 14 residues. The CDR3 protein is CASSLSGRSNEQFF. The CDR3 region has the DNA TGTGCCAGCAGCCTTAGCGGGAGGTCCAATGAGCAGTTCTTC.

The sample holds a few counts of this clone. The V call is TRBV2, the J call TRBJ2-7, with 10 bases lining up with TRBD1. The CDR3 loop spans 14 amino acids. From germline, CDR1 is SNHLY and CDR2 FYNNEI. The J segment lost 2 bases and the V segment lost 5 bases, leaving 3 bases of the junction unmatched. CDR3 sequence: CASSRDRGAYEQYF. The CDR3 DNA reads TGTGCCAGCAGTCGGGACAGGGGAGCCTACGAGCAGTACTTC.

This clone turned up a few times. In DNA form, the CDR3 reads TGTGCCAGCAGTTACTCGAACCGGTATACCGGGGAGCTGTTTTTT. Protein sequence: CASSYSNRYTGELFF. V gene TRBV6-5 combines with J gene TRBJ2-2; no definite D call. V was pared by 0 bases and J by 5 bases, with 10 bases between. The CDR3 is 15 residues long. CDR1 and CDR2 (germline): MNHEY, SVGAGI.

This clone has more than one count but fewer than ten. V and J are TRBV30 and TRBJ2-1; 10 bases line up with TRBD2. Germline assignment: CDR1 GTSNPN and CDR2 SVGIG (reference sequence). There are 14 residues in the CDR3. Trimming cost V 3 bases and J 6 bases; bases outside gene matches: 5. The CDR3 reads CAWRSGLAANEQFF. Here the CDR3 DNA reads TGTGCCTGGAGGTCAGGACTAGCGGCCAATGAGCAGTTCTTC. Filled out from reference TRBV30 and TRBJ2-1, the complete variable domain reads SQTIHQWPATLVQPVGSPLSLECTVEGTSNPNLYWYRQAAGRGLQLLFYSVGIGQISSEVPQNLSASRPQDRQFILSSKKLLLSDSGFYLCAWRSGLAANEQFFGPGTRLTVL.

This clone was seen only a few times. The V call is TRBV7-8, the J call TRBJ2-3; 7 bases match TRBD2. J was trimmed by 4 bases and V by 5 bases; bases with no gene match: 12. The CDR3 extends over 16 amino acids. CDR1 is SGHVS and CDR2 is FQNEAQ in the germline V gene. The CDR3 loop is CASSPLMREPADTQYF. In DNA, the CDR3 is TGTGCCAGCAGCCCCCTAATGCGGGAGCCCGCAGATACGCAGTATTTT.

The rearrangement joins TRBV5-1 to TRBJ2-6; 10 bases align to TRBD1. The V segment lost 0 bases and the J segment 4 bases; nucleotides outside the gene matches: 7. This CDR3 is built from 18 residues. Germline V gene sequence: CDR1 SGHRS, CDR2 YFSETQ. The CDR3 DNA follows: TGCGCCAGCAGCTTGGCGGGGACAGGGGCTTACGGGGCCAACGTCCTGACTTTC. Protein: CASSLAGTGAYGANVLTF.

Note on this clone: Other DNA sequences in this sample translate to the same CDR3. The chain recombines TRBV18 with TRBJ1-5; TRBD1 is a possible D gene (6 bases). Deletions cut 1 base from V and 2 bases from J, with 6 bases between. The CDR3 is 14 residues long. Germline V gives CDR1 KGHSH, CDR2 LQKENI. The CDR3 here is CASSPRQGNQPQHF. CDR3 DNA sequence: TGTGCCAGCTCACCACGACAGGGCAATCAGCCCCAGCATTTT. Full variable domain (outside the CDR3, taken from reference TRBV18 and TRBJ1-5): NAGVMQNPRHLVRRRGQEARLRCSPMKGHSHVYWYRQLPEEGLKFMVYLQKENIIDESGMPKERFSAEFPKEGPSILRIQQVVRGDSAAYFCASSPRQGNQPQHFGDGTRLSIL.

CDR3 coding DNA: TGCGCCAGCAGCATCCGGGACACCCCGGGGGAGCAGTACTTC. The encoded protein is CASSIRDTPGEQYF. The chain employs TRBV5-1 and TRBJ2-7; possibly TRBD1 for D (6 bases). Trimming shortened V by 4 bases and J by 7 bases, and 18 bases separated the two germline ends. The CDR3 is 14 residues long. The V gene's germline CDR1 is SGHRS and CDR2 YFSETQ.

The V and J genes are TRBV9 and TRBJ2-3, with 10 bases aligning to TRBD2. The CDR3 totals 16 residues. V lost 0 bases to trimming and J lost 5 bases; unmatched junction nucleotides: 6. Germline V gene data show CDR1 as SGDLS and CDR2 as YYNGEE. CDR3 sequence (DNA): TGTGCCAGCAGCGTAGGTCTAGCGGGAGAAGTAGATACGCAGTATTTT. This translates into CASSVGLAGEVDTQYF.

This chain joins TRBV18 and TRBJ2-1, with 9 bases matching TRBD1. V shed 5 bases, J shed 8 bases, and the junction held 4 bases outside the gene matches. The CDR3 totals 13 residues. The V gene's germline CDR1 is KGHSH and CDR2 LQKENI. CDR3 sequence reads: CASSGTGIHEQFF. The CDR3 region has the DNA TGTGCCAGCTCAGGGACAGGGATCCATGAGCAGTTCTTC.

Here the CDR3 DNA reads TGCGCCAGCAGCCAAGATATACGGGGACAGGACTATGGCTACACCTTC. Encoded protein: CASSQDIRGQDYGYTF. The gene calls are TRBV4-3 and TRBJ1-2; 8 nucleotides match TRBD1. The CDR3 consists of 16 residues. Germline V gene data show CDR1 as LGHNA and CDR2 as YSLEER. The V segment lost 0 bases and the J segment 3 bases; nucleotides outside the gene matches: 6.

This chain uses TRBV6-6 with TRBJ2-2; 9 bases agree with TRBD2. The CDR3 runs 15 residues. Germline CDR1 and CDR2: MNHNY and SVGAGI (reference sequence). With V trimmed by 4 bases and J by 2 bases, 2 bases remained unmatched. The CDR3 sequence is CASSFSGRNTGELFF. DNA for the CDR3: TGTGCCAGCAGTTTTAGCGGGAGAAACACCGGGGAGCTGTTTTTT.

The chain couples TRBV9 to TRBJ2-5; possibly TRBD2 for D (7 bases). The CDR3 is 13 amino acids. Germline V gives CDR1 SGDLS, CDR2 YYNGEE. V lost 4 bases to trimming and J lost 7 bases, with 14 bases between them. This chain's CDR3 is CASSSLGGGTQYF. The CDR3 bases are TGTGCCAGCAGCTCCCTGGGAGGGGGGACCCAGTACTTC.

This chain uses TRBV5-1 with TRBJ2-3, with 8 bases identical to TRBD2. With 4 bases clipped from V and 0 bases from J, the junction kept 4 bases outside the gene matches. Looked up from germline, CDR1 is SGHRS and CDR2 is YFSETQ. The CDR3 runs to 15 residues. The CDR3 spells CASSQGLASTDTQYF. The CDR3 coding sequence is TGCGCCAGCAGCCAAGGACTAGCAAGCACAGATACGCAGTATTTT.